The entry below gives a single TCR beta chain sequence along with its context. It lacks a known antigen. Per-base quality was not reported, and no clone a single base away is much larger than it. The entry originates in a study of cytomegalovirus exposure and HLA in healthy donors (dated by TCRdb to about 2017). Turning to the overall study: In an earlier analysis of roughly 590 of the donors, around 300 Gb of sequence data and just under 120 million unique TCR beta sequences from 180 million or so T cells were reported. Around 300 gigabases of sequencing data and around 87 million unique TCR sequences were included in an early release covering about 620 HLA-typed donors. The genetic ancestry cluster associated with self-reported Caucasian donors included over 80% of the roughly 390 genotyped donors. The study aimed to test whether cataloging public T cell receptors could reveal signatures of past pathogen exposure. The T cell repertoires of 666 subjects were profiled by immunosequencing and related to cytomegalovirus serostatus. A separate validation cohort of 100 to 150 different subjects was used in addition to the roughly 700-subject first cohort. The study combined high-throughput TCR immunosequencing, statistical association of individual TCRs with disease status, and machine learning to predict cytomegalovirus infection status. To study patterns of TCR occurrence, a later analysis re-analyzed previously published TCR beta repertoires from 666 donors and added high-resolution HLA genotyping. Rather than using new phenotypic data, the later analysis identified candidate immune exposures from TCR beta sequences and from how often those sequences occurred across donors. In an earlier analysis of a few hundred of the donors, high-throughput TCR beta sequencing was used to judge whether each TCR beta V gene segment behaved as functional or pseudogenic. Donor age, sex, ethnicity and CMV serostatus were collected together with the repertoire data. Genome-wide SNP genotypes for about three fifths of the roughly 700 donors were used in a later genetic analysis, which treated that subset as a discovery cohort. All discovery cohort repertoires had been generated on a single sequencing platform. HLA typing covered class I and class II loci at four-digit resolution. Typing coverage varied by locus: roughly 629-640 donors for A, B, C, DRB1 and DQB1; more than 500 for DQA1; nearly 610 for DPA1; around 490 for DPB1. Four to six DR-DQ haplotypes were handled as single units for association and clustering, since linkage in the cohort was strong. Among roughly 400 genotyped donors of the cohort, an average of approximately 240,000 unique TCR beta nucleotide sequences was sequenced per donor, of which 15% to 20% were non-productive.

The V and J ends are trimmed by 0 bases and 6 bases, leaving 12 bases between them. In the germline V gene, CDR1 corresponds to LGHNA and CDR2 to YSLEER. The CDR3, from cysteine to phenylalanine, totals 14 residues. Of all the DNA, just the CDR3 is kept, 42 bases in frame from base 1. The cohort comprised fewer than 750 healthy bone marrow donors. At the time of sampling, all cohort members were nominally healthy, though unrecorded immune exposures were likely present. The donor tested CMV seronegative and was one of the 352 seronegative cohort members. A peripheral blood sample was provided by each donor, and peripheral blood mononuclear cells were used for TCR beta sequencing. Genomic DNA was extracted from the blood cell samples with the Qiagen DNeasy Blood Extraction Kit. The library was obtained by the immunoSEQ multiplex PCR assay. For the multiplex PCR, a mixture combining 60 forward primers for TCR Vbeta segments and 13 reverse primers for TCR Jbeta segments was used. The CDR3 region of rearranged TCR beta genes was amplified from genomic DNA by a multiplex PCR assay. Amplified TCR beta libraries were sequenced as 87-base-pair reads on the Illumina HiSeq System. In the paper's pipeline: Across the 500 to 750 repertoires, a later analysis counted 80 million or so unique TCR beta chains, roughly 11 million of which were shared by at least two donors. A nearest-neighbor algorithm error-corrected the raw reads and collapsed the reads into unique sequences, merging closely related sequences to remove PCR and sequencing errors. CDR3 sequences were aligned to IMGT reference sequences to assign V, D and J gene segments. For a sequence to be retained, at least a six-nucleotide match to both a V gene segment and a J gene segment was required. Rearrangements were classified as productive when the CDR3 lacked stop codons and remained in frame with V and J, and all other rearrangements were classified as non-productive. CDR3 was defined according to IMGT convention as the region running from the second conserved V-encoded cysteine to the conserved J-encoded phenylalanine. The earlier analysis of about 570 of the donors excluded any sequence lacking an unambiguous match to a single V gene segment. An earlier analysis of several hundred of the donors called V segments functional above 56.7% productive rearrangements and segregating when the between-donor standard deviation exceeded 5%. A statistical classification framework was built to diagnose cytomegalovirus status from the catalog of TCR beta chain sequences. V and J gene assignment, in a later analysis, came from comparing TCR nucleotide sequences with IMGT/GENE-DB human TR gene sequences. In a later analysis, CDR3 sequences and most-parsimonious VDJ recombination scenarios were assigned using the TCRdist pipeline. In a later analysis, each TCR beta chain was defined by its CDR3 amino acid sequence together with its V-gene family, and reads without a unique V-gene family were excluded. As a way to deal with suspected cross-contamination and a sequencing artifact, a later analysis dropped 592 nucleotide sequences that were highly shared and had low generation probability. A later analysis calculated a clonal expansion index for each public chain from normalized within-repertoire ranks of inferred template counts. In a later analysis, generation probabilities were computed using a VDJ recombination model fitted to out-of-frame rearrangements, and the results were checked against IGoR. In a later analysis, hypergeometric tests were used to score TCR-TCR, TCR-HLA and TCR-CMV co-occurrence, with a repertoire-size bias correction applied to TCR pairs. A later analysis estimated false discovery rates by permuting HLA or CMV assignments 20 times. In a later analysis, co-occurring TCRs were grouped with DBSCAN, and TCRdist sequence similarity was added when clustering was performed within HLA-allele-positive subsets. For co-occurrence clustering, repertoires with fewer than 30,000 or more than 120,000 public chains were excluded, along with roughly five repertoires with anomalous nucleotide sharing. This immuneACCESS table, as held by TCRdb, lists in-frame sequences with V and J called but not all clones. Of the missing ones, under half trace to an unresolved V gene in checked studies; the others have no known cause. D and trimming were read from the DNA, whereas the V and J calls and clone size are those reported in that table. The sample table holds 120,000 to 150,000 clones, of which over 60% were seen once. The top ten constitute about 0.64% of the sample.

The paper as a whole reports these results and caveats: The study listed 164 TCR beta chains as associated with cytomegalovirus. In a later analysis, most CMV-associated TCR beta chains were found to appear HLA-restricted, with HLA associations seemingly driven largely by CMV exposure. Some 16 rarely observed V segments, including chromosome 9 orphons, were excluded from the earlier analysis of approximately 600 of the donors because counts were too low. Broadly in line with IMGT annotations, most TCR beta V segments showed up in productive rearrangements about 87% or about 30% of the time in an earlier analysis of some 590 of the donors. Cytomegalovirus status was reported to be diagnosed by the classifier with high specificity and sensitivity in both the original and validation cohorts. Because the 87-base-pair reads could not distinguish some IMGT-functional V segments, including TRBV6-2 and TRBV6-3, those segments were excluded. HLA typing was unavailable for some donors at each locus, so association tests used only the typed subset. The only immune exposure information available for the cohort was CMV serostatus. According to a later analysis, TCR association rates differed among HLA loci, with DRB1 alleles showing the most associated TCRs and HLA-C alleles showing the fewest. Only TCR beta chains were sequenced in this cohort, and the absence of alpha or paired-chain data limited detectable features. Across donors, most TCR sequences were observed very rarely, whereas some public TCRs were present in many individuals. Linkage disequilibrium might explain the correlated functional status among segregating V segments, but an unknown experimental factor could not be ruled out. According to the authors, the approach could potentially be generalized to other disease states and immunological phenotypes. When HLA alleles, especially DR and DQ, strongly co-occurred, attributing TCR associations to individual alleles was difficult. In a later analysis, HLA-associated TCR beta chains showed more clonal expansion and lower generation probabilities than non-associated chains that were equally common. V-gene and J-gene trimming of TCR beta chains was associated with a missense DCLRE1C variant in a later genetic analysis, and the association was replicated in an independent cohort. A later genetic analysis reported fewer N-insertions in productive TCRs among donors in an Asian-associated ancestry cluster than the approximately 670-donor mean. A group of highly shared sequence variants was considered likely to be a technical artifact of the sequencing pipeline. A few of the identified cytomegalovirus-associated TCR beta chains were confirmed in vitro to be specific for cytomegalovirus antigens. A further reported finding was that TCR beta sequences accurately predicted the HLA-A and HLA-B alleles for most subjects in the first cohort. In a later analysis, several top co-occurrence clusters were reported to appear linked to parvovirus B19, influenza, CMV and Epstein-Barr virus. A later analysis associated 15,000 to 20,000 TCR beta sequences with specific HLA alleles at a false discovery rate of 0.05. Sequencing depth was assumed to be roughly uniform across donors in the presence/absence analyses, though that assumption may not hold.

The sample consisted of PBMCs. This TCR derives from a male donor in good health and CMV-seronegative. The rearrangement joined TRBV4-3 to TRBJ2-7, and TRBD2 may be the D gene, going by 7 matching bases. The CDR3 protein: CASSQEGGASEQYF. The sequenced DNA is TGCGCCAGCAGCCAAGAAGGGGGGGCGAGCGAGCAGTACTTC.